The 26 T cell receptor beta chains below were found in one sample sequenced in a study of glioma-infiltrating T cells after dendritic cell vaccination. Only in-frame clones appear in the TCRdb table, and some are missing; sequencing was by immunoSEQ multiplex PCR. This table has about 92,000 clones, around 86% appearing once. The sample was blood, taken before dendritic cell vaccination. These TCRs come from a human donor with glioblastoma.

V gene TRBV5-4 combines with J gene TRBJ2-4; 8 bases line up with TRBD1. CDR1 and CDR2 (germline): SGHNT, YYREEE (reference sequence). This CDR3 spans 18 amino acids. V trimming: 4 bases; J trimming: 8 bases; junction bases outside the gene matches: 20. CDR3 nucleotides: TGTGCCAGCAGCCCCAAACCTGGGCAGGGGGCTGGGTGGGACATTCAGTACTTC. Translated, it gives CASSPKPGQGAGWDIQYF.

The V gene is TRBV7-2, the J gene TRBJ1-5; TRBD1 is a possible D gene (6 bases). The germline V and J ends were trimmed by 4 bases and 7 bases, with 11 bases remaining between them. The germline gives CDR1 SGHTA, CDR2 FQGNSA. The CDR3 length is 13 residues. CDR3 nucleotides: TGTGCCAGCAGCTACAGGGTGTGGCAGCCCCAGCATTTT. Its protein is CASSYRVWQPQHF. The whole variable domain, filled in from reference TRBV7-2 and TRBJ1-5, reads GAGVSQSPSNKVTEKGKDVELRCDPISGHTALYWYRQSLGQGLEFLIYFQGNSAPDKSGLPSDRFSAERTGGSVSTLTIQRTQQEDSAVYLCASSYRVWQPQHFGDGTRLSIL.

The chain employs TRBV10-2 and TRBJ2-7, with 8 nucleotides matching TRBD2. CDR1 and CDR2 (germline): WSHSY, SAAADI. This CDR3 is 13 amino acids long. The V segment lost 5 bases and the J segment 4 bases; nucleotides outside the gene matches: 4. This CDR3 reads CASSKRGGYEQYF. As DNA, the CDR3 is TGCGCCAGCAGTAAACGGGGGGGGTACGAGCAGTACTTC.

V and J are TRBV9 and TRBJ1-4, with 12 bases that match TRBD1. The ends lost 3 bases at V and 15 bases at J; junction bases unmatched: 9. CDR1 is SGDLS and CDR2 is YYNGEE in the germline V gene. The CDR3 totals 14 residues. The CDR3 is CASSGGTGGAVMFF. CDR3 sequence (DNA): TGTGCCAGCAGCGGCGGGACAGGGGGCGCTGTGATGTTTTTT.

This chain uses TRBV7-8 with TRBJ1-2; TRBD1 matches 7 bases. This CDR3 spans 18 amino acids. V dropped 3 bases and J dropped 3; count of bases not matched to a gene: 16. Germline lookup yields CDR1 SGHVS and CDR2 FQNEAQ. The DNA for the CDR3 is TGTGCCAGCAGCTTGTTCTCGGGGCGGACAGGCCCAGACTATGGCTACACCTTC. This translates into CASSLFSGRTGPDYGYTF.

The chain links TRBV2 to TRBJ1-2, with D possibly matching TRBD1 (5 bases). The V and J ends lost 7 bases and 4 bases respectively, with 16 bases between them. Per the germline V gene, CDR1 is SNHLY and CDR2 is FYNNEI. The CDR3 totals 14 residues. Here the CDR3 DNA reads TGTGCCAGCACTGAGCGGGGCGCGTTCTATGGCTACACCTTC. As protein: CASTERGAFYGYTF.

The V call is TRBV25-1, the J call TRBJ2-1, with TRBD2 matching over 11 bases. The germline V gene encodes CDR1 MGHDK and CDR2 SYGVNS. V lost 1 base, J lost 8 bases, and 10 bases stayed unmatched. The CDR3 length is 17 residues. CDR3 region: CASSESALTSGIYEQFF. The CDR3 DNA follows: TGTGCCAGCAGTGAATCGGCTTTGACTAGCGGGATCTATGAGCAGTTCTTC.

The V call is TRBV7-9, the J call TRBJ2-6; 7 bases fit TRBD1. Trimming cost V 2 bases and J 0 bases; bases outside gene matches: 10. This CDR3 contains 19 residues. CDR1 and CDR2 (germline): SEHNR, FQNEAQ (reference sequence). CDR3: CASSLSGQDFRSGANVLTF. In nucleotides, the CDR3 is TGTGCCAGCAGCTTAAGCGGACAGGACTTTCGCTCTGGGGCCAACGTCCTGACTTTC.

This chain links TRBV6-5 with TRBJ2-3; 7 bases align to TRBD2. Trimming removed 8 bases from V and 0 bases from J; junction bases left unmatched: 5. Per germline, CDR1 MNHEY and CDR2 SVGAGI. The CDR3 is 14 amino acids. CDR3 nucleotides: TGTGCCAGCGGCGGGAGAACTAGCACAGATACGCAGTATTTT. Translating gives CASGGRTSTDTQYF.

This chain connects TRBV7-6 to TRBJ2-7; 14 nucleotides align to TRBD2. J gave up 5 bases and V 4 bases, and 13 bases lay outside the gene matches. Germline CDR1 and CDR2: SGHVS and FNYEAQ. The CDR3 is 18 residues long. For the CDR3, the DNA is TGTGCCAGCAGCTCATACCCGGGACTAGCGGGAGATATGGACGAGCAGTACTTC. Translation: CASSSYPGLAGDMDEQYF.

The chain links TRBV19 to TRBJ2-7, with TRBD2 matching over 10 bases. This CDR3 is built from 15 residues. The trim removed 4 bases at V and 6 bases at J, leaving 9 bases unmatched. Germline CDR1 LNHDA, CDR2 SQIVND (reference sequence). The CDR3 bases are TGTGCCAGTAGTAGGAGTAGCGGGAGGTTTAGCGAGCAGTACTTC. This gives the protein CASSRSSGRFSEQYF.

The chain couples TRBV30 to TRBJ2-1; 9 bases fit TRBD2. The trim removed 0 bases at V and 7 bases at J, leaving 7 bases unmatched. The CDR3 extends over 15 amino acids. Germline values: CDR1 GTSNPN, CDR2 SVGIG (reference sequence). CDR3 DNA sequence: TGTGCCTGGAGTGTCCCTAGCGGGATAAATAATGAGCAGTTCTTC. Translated, it gives CAWSVPSGINNEQFF.

The chain couples TRBV29-1 to TRBJ1-3, with no clear D. V was cut by 4 bases and J by 2 bases, with 9 bases left in between. The germline CDR1 and CDR2 sequences are SQVTM and ANQGSEA. The CDR3 extends over 13 amino acids. The CDR3 nucleotides are TGCAGCGTTGGGTTGGGAGCTGGAAACACCATATATTTT. Translated: CSVGLGAGNTIYF.

V usage is TRBV5-1 and J usage is TRBJ2-7; weak D call: TRBD1 (6 bases). The CDR3 contains 13 residues. With 3 bases removed from V and 3 bases from J, the gap between germline ends came to 10 bases. CDR1 is SGHRS, CDR2 YFSETQ, per germline. The CDR3 loop reads CASSYGQIYEQYF. As DNA, the CDR3 is TGCGCCAGCAGCTATGGACAGATCTACGAGCAGTACTTC.

The chain carries TRBV7-9 and TRBJ1-2; D call uncertain. The CDR3 consists of 14 residues. Germline lookup yields CDR1 SEHNR and CDR2 FQNEAQ (reference sequence). The V end was cut by 0 bases, the J end by 6 bases, with 11 bases between. DNA of the CDR3: TGTGCCAGCAGCTTAGCGGCGAGGGCTAATGGCTACACCTTC. It encodes CASSLAARANGYTF.

This chain links TRBV6-1 with TRBJ1-6, with a tentative D call TRBD1 (5 bases). Germline V gene lookup returns CDR1 MNHNS and CDR2 SASEGT. The length of the CDR3 is 14 residues. Trimming pared 7 bases from V and 12 bases from J, leaving 19 bases between. CDR3 residues: CASNPGGTVEPLHF. The CDR3 nucleotides are TGTGCCAGCAACCCGGGAGGGACCGTCGAACCCCTCCACTTT.

The V call is TRBV7-6, the J call TRBJ2-5, with 9 bases matching TRBD2. CDR1 and CDR2 (germline): SGHVS, FNYEAQ. The CDR3 runs 16 residues. V lost 1 base to trimming and J lost 2 bases; unmatched junction nucleotides: 5. Written as DNA, the CDR3 is TGTGCCAGCAGCTTAGGTCTAGCGGGATTTCAAGAGACCCAGTACTTC. Translating gives CASSLGLAGFQETQYF.

This clone occurred a few times. The chain carries TRBV19 and TRBJ2-7; 8 nucleotides match TRBD1. Losses at the gene ends were 6 bases for V and 1 base for J; bases not matched to a gene: 5. This CDR3 contains 14 residues. CDR1 is LNHDA and CDR2 is SQIVND in the germline V gene (reference sequence). CDR3 bases: TGTGCCAGTAGCTGGGGACAGGAATCCTACGAGCAGTACTTC. Translated: CASSWGQESYEQYF.

The chain couples TRBV2 to TRBJ2-2; possible D gene TRBD1, 6 bases. The V end was cut by 7 bases, the J end by 2 bases, with 17 bases between. CDR1 is SNHLY and CDR2 is FYNNEI in the germline V gene. The CDR3 totals 16 residues. The CDR3 sequence: CASTDDRIFNTGELFF. The DNA for the CDR3 is TGTGCCAGCACCGATGACAGGATATTTAACACCGGGGAGCTGTTTTTT.

V is TRBV7-3 and J is TRBJ1-2; 8 bases line up with TRBD1. CDR3 length: 15 amino acids. Germline CDR1 is SGHTA and CDR2 is FQGTGA. Trimming removed 5 bases from V and 8 bases from J; junction bases left unmatched: 13. The CDR3 region has the DNA TGTGCCAGCAGCCGAGAAAGGACAGGGTTTGAAGGCTACACCTTC. It translates to CASSRERTGFEGYTF.

The chain links TRBV27 to TRBJ2-7; maybe TRBD1 (6 bases). Germline loops: CDR1 MNHEY, CDR2 SMNVEV (reference sequence). The CDR3 sequence is 14 residues long. V lost 3 bases, J lost 2 bases, and 11 bases lay in between. CDR3 in DNA: TGTGCCAGCAGTTTGGACAGTCTAGCCTACGAGCAGTACTTC. Translating gives CASSLDSLAYEQYF.

The CDR3 DNA follows: TGTGCCAGCAGCCCTATAGCGGGGACGCGGGGTCCCTCCTACGAGCAGTACTTC. Encoded protein: CASSPIAGTRGPSYEQYF. The chain links TRBV7-7 to TRBJ2-7, with 8 bases aligning to TRBD2. The CDR3 loop spans 18 amino acids. V lost 5 bases, J lost 0 bases, and 15 bases stayed unmatched. CDR1 is SSHAT, CDR2 FNYEAQ, per germline (reference sequence).

This rearrangement joins TRBV25-1 to TRBJ2-2; possible D gene TRBD1, 5 bases. Trimming pared 6 bases from V and 3 bases from J, leaving 11 bases between. CDR1 is MGHDK, CDR2 SYGVNS, per germline. CDR3 size: 14 residues. The CDR3 reads CASSAQGYTGELFF. CDR3 DNA: TGTGCCAGCAGCGCTCAGGGTTACACCGGGGAGCTGTTTTTT.

DNA of the CDR3: TGTGCCAGCACCTCCACCCCAACTAGGCTCTTCGATACGCAGTATTTT. It encodes CASTSTPTRLFDTQYF. The rearrangement links TRBV7-2 to TRBJ2-3; perhaps TRBD2 as D (5 bases). Per germline, CDR1 SGHTA and CDR2 FQGNSA. V lost 7 bases to trimming and J lost 6 bases, with 23 bases between them. The length of the CDR3 is 16 residues.

V is TRBV5-5 and J is TRBJ1-5; possible D gene TRBD1, 6 bases. This CDR3 contains 15 residues. Germline V gene sequence: CDR1 SGHKS, CDR2 YYEKEE (reference sequence). Trimming left V 1 base short and J 6 bases short, with 14 bases between. The CDR3 sequence is CASSLNKQGTQPQHF. DNA of the CDR3: TGTGCCAGCAGCTTGAATAAACAGGGCACTCAGCCCCAGCATTTT.

The chain links TRBV2 to TRBJ1-2; no definite D call. The germline gives CDR1 SNHLY, CDR2 FYNNEI. V dropped 1 base and J dropped 5 bases, with 14 bases sitting between them. This CDR3 is built from 15 residues. The CDR3 bases are TGTGCCAGCAGTGAAGTCGTAGTTTCTCAATATGGCTACACCTTC. It is translated as CASSEVVVSQYGYTF.